This T cell receptor (beta chain) came from a study of blood T cell repertoires in COVID-19. Study background: Some COVID-19 samples were acute and others convalescent; all came from the United States, Italy and Spain. T cells, B-cell-depleted T cells, or PBMCs provided the cDNA or gDNA that served as material.

The CDR3 is 14 residues long. J gave up 3 bases and V 5 bases, and 5 bases lay outside the gene matches. Germline CDR1 MDHEN, CDR2 SYDVKM. Original methodology: Amplification of reference gene primers provided the estimated nucleated cell counts. Sequencing was performed with immunoSEQ multiplex PCR; in TCRdb, only in-frame clones are kept and a portion is missing. That table furnishes V, J and clone size, whereas the DNA furnished D and trimming. Here the sample spans roughly 260,000 clones, approximately 79% being singletons. This chain connects TRBV28 to TRBJ2-3; 7 bases are a match to TRBD2. Sequenced sample: peripheral blood. The sequence was collected from a woman older than 75 with active or convalescent COVID-19. CDR3 region: CASSTGGGTDTQYF. CDR3 DNA sequence: TGTGCCAGCAGTACGGGAGGAGGGACAGATACGCAGTATTTT.